This T cell receptor beta chain emerged from a study of blood T cells in healthy people across ages (dated by TCRdb to between 2014 and 2017). Broadly, across the study: In model experiments, roughly one uniquely barcoded TCR beta cDNA molecule per two T cells was captured by template switching. Using deep sequencing normalized with unique cDNA molecular identifiers, the study measured how TCR beta repertoire diversity changes with age. The donors were divided into four age groups: young (average around 17 years), middle-aged (around 37), aged (about 60) and long-lived (82). Donors of different ages were randomly distributed across sequencing lanes to avoid experimental bias. For two donors (one aged 18 to 30 and one aged 80 or older), the study analyzed two additional independent replicas of 1 million unique cDNA reads from the same blood draw. General study outcomes and caveats: Because donor CMV infection status was unknown, age-related changes in expanded clonotypes were potentially confounded. Estimates of total diversity from one million sequenced T cells were regarded as lower bounds and underestimates. As age increased, observed TCR beta diversity per million T cells dropped in a roughly linear way, and a significant reduction was already evident by age 40. Compared with the aged group, more naive CD4+ T cells, fewer expanded clones and increased TCR diversity were shown by the long-lived group, suggesting age selection. There was a strong correlation between observed TCR beta diversity and the percentage of naive T cells measured by flow cytometry. Bulk unsorted PBMC profiling prevented conclusive comparison of naive and antigen-experienced compartments.

At least ten counts were recorded for this clonotype. Its antigen is unknown. The sample holds no much larger clone one base away, and base qualities are not on file. The trim is 7 bases for V and 8 bases for J, with a gap of 14 bases between the germline ends. Taken from the germline V gene, the CDR1 and CDR2 loops are SQVTM and ANQGSEA. The CDR3 runs 11 amino acids, cysteine and phenylalanine included. Only the CDR3 region is kept as DNA, spanning 33 bases read in frame from base 1. Systemically healthy Caucasian individuals from Russia, around 39 in total and aged about 6 to 95 years, were included as donors. Roughly 11 milliliters of peripheral blood were drawn from each donor into EDTA-treated Vacutainer tubes. Ficoll-Paque density-gradient centrifugation was used to isolate PBMCs, with at least 7 million obtained per sample. Total RNA, at least 6 micrograms per sample, was extracted from PBMCs with Trizol reagent. For every donor, flow cytometry on a PBMC aliquot measured the percentage of naive CD45RAhigh/CD27high T cells.

Library generation was performed with 5' RACE. TCRdb lists the instrument as Illumina HiSeq 2500. A second PCR of roughly 7 to 11 cycles was performed with a sample-barcoded 5' primer and a J-beta primer mix. A unique molecular identifier was introduced onto each TCR beta cDNA molecule by a template-switch 5' adaptor carrying 12 random nucleotides. Each sample yielded at least 2.5 million CDR3-containing paired-end reads. First-strand cDNA was synthesized from all RNA with the Mint cDNA synthesis kit, primed by a TRBC-specific oligonucleotide. After uracil-DNA glycosylase treatment, a first 18-cycle PCR used universal primers M1SS and BC2_uni_R on all cDNA. For the original study's pipeline: For normalization, 1 million high-quality reads, each with a distinct molecular identifier, were randomly selected from each sample. Reads sharing molecular identifiers were discarded rather than binned into consensus sequences. MiTCR, with a Q25 quality threshold and the strictest error-elimination algorithm, was used for CDR3 identification, clonotype clustering and error correction. A nonparametric unseen species model using Euler transformation provided a lower-bound estimate of total TCR beta diversity. TCRdb trimmed the raw reads at Q25, called clones with MiXCR and kept productive beta chains. Rows are unified per CDR3 protein, each entry keeping the most common DNA and genes. These V and J calls rely on TCRdb rather than the paper's analysis. Counted in this sample were about 1.1 million distinct CDR3 sequences; 30% to 40% of them appeared once. Less than 15% of the sample belongs to the ten largest clones.

This clonotype originated in a man aged 18 to 30 in good health. Sequences were obtained from blood. The chain is made from TRBV29-1 and TRBJ1-2; the D gene cannot be resolved reliably. The DNA sequence is given as TGCAGCGCCCCATCCGGGCTCGGCTACACCTTC. Translated, this is CSAPSGLGYTF.